This entry concerns a single TCR beta chain. CDR1 and CDR2 from the germline V gene are LNHDA and SQIVND (reference sequence). The trim removed 7 bases at V and 5 bases at J, leaving 7 bases unmatched. The CDR3 consists of 14 residues. Participants' own reports of clinical history determined their cohort assignment. This record belongs to a study of blood T cell repertoires in COVID-19. About the research overall: Some COVID-19 samples were acute and others convalescent; all came from the United States, Italy and Spain. PBMCs, B-cell-depleted T cells, or T cells provided the cDNA or gDNA that made up the material.

Clones were read by immunoSEQ multiplex PCR, and TCRdb kept only the in-frame ones, dropping some. This sample has about 400,000 clones; about 83% occur once, and the top ten carry about a tenth. The receptor comes from a woman aged 50 to 60 who had recovered from COVID-19. The rearrangement uses TRBV19 and TRBJ2-2; 7 bases align to TRBD1. Material for sequencing was PBMCs or T cells enriched from blood (not recorded which). This chain's CDR3 is CASNSQGHTGELFF. The CDR3 bases are TGTGCCAGTAACTCACAGGGGCATACCGGGGAGCTGTTTTTT.